These 2 T cell receptor beta chains were sequenced from one sample in a study of blood T cell repertoires in COVID-19. TCRdb's copy holds only in-frame clones and misses some; the assay was immunoSEQ multiplex PCR. The profile shows about 210,000 clones, around 84% of them singletons. The material sequenced was peripheral blood. These receptor sequences come from a woman of 80 years or more with acute or convalescent COVID-19.

The chain joins TRBV24-1 to TRBJ2-5, with D tentatively TRBD1 (6 bases). The V gene's germline CDR1 is KGHDR and CDR2 SFDVKD. This CDR3 has 13 amino acids. The germline V and J ends were trimmed by 6 bases and 1 base, with 8 bases remaining between them. CDR3 residues: CATSQGSQETQYF. CDR3 bases: TGTGCCACCAGTCAGGGGAGCCAAGAGACCCAGTACTTC.

This clone was counted a few times. The chain couples TRBV3-1 (or the pseudogene TRBV3-2) to TRBJ2-7; TRBD1 is a possible D gene (5 bases). CDR1 is LGHDT and CDR2 is YNNKEL in the germline V gene (reference sequence). The CDR3 is 15 amino acids. V was pared by 1 base and J by 4 bases, with 14 bases between. CDR3 region: CASSQVFQKGYEQYF. The CDR3, as DNA: TGTGCCAGCAGCCAAGTTTTCCAAAAGGGGTACGAGCAGTACTTC.